The clone carrying this T cell receptor beta chain was detected once. Its target is unknown. Libraries were prepared by immunoSEQ multiplex PCR; TCRdb keeps only in-frame clonotypes and omits some of them. The table includes approximately 140,000 clones, approximately 90% detected once. These data originate in a study of T cell responses to AZD1222 COVID-19 vaccine. Study results and caveats: Elevations in Spike-specific TCR breadth and depth followed administration of two AZD1222 doses. Just a handful of AZD1222 recipients were seropositive at baseline. Donor demographics were predominantly white British with a female majority; clonal diversity may be underestimated. No repertoire was sampled before or during the peak T cell response, only after it.

CDR1 and CDR2 (germline): LNHDA, SQIVND (reference sequence). Trimming cost V 3 bases and J 6 bases, with 12 bases left between them. The CDR3 spans 13 residues. The V call is TRBV19, the J call TRBJ2-7, with a possible D match to TRBD1 (6 bases). This receptor was obtained from an adult in good health. The sequencing here drew on peripheral blood, taken on day 0 of MenACWY control vaccination. The chain's CDR3 is CASSIPGEGEQYF. CDR3 nucleotides: TGTGCCAGTAGTATCCCAGGGGAAGGCGAGCAGTACTTC.